This T cell receptor beta chain is from a study of PD-1 blockade in mismatch repair-deficient tumors. On the study more broadly: Patients had roughly twelve mismatch repair-deficient cancer types, all previously treated and progressing. Regarding the study as a whole: Tumor-resident clones, often absent from pretreatment blood, expanded after pembrolizumab and then contracted.

On this clone: Its antigen is unknown.

This CDR3 region has 14 residues. The germline V gene has CDR1 PRHDT and CDR2 FYEKMQ (reference sequence). Between the trimmed V and J ends, which lost 6 bases and 4 bases, there was a span of 13 bases. The data were produced by immunoSEQ multiplex PCR, yet TCRdb's version contains in-frame clones alone and is incomplete. The top ten hold over 4.5% of the sample, which has about 66,000 clones, approximately 80% seen once. The chain uses TRBV13 and TRBJ2-1, with D possibly being TRBD1 (6 bases). The sequencing here drew on peripheral blood, taken 2 weeks after starting pembrolizumab. This sequence originates from an adult with mismatch repair-deficient cancer. CDR3 coding DNA: TGTGCCAGCAGTGGGGGCGGTTTTTACAATGAGCAGTTCTTC. The encoded protein is CASSGGGFYNEQFF.